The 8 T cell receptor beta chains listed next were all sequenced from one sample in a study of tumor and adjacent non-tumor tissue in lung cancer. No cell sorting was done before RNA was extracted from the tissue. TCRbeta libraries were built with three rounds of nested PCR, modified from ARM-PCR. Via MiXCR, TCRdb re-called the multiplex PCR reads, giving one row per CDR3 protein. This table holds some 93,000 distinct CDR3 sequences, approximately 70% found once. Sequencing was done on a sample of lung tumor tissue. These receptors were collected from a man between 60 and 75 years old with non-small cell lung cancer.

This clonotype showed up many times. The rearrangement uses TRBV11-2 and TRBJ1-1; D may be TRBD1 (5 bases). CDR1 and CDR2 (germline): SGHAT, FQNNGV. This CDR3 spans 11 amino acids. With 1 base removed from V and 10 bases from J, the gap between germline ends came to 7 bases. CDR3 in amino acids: CASSLAGTAFF. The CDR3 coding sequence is TGTGCCAGCAGCTTAGCCGGGACAGCTTTCTTT.

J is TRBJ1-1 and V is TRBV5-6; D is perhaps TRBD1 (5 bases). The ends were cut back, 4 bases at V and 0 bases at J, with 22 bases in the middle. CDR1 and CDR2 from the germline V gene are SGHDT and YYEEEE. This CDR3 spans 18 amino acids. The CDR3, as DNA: TGTGCCAGCAGCGTTGACTGTGGGGCAGCCTTTATGAACACTGAAGCTTTCTTT. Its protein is CASSVDCGAAFMNTEAFF.

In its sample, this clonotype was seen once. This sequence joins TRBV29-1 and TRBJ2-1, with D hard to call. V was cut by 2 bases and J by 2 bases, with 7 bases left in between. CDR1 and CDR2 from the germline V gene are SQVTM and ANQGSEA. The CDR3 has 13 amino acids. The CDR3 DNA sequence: TGCAGCGTTGAACTATATCCCTACAATGAGCAGTTCTTC. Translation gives CSVELYPYNEQFF.

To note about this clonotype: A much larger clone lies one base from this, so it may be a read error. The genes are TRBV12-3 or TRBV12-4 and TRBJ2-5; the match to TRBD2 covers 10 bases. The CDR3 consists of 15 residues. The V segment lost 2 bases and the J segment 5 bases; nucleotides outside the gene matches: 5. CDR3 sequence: CASSLSGGAGETQYF. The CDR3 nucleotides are TGTGCCAGCAGTTTAAGCGGGGGGGCCGGGGAGACCCAGTACTTC.

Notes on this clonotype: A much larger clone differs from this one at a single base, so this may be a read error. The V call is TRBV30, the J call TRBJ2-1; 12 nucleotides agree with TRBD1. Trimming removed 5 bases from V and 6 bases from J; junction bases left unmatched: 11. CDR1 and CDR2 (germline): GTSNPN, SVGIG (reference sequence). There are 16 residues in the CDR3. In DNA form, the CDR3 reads TGTGCCTGGGGTATCACCGGGACAGGGGGCCTCAATGAGCAGTTCTTC. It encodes CAWGITGTGGLNEQFF.

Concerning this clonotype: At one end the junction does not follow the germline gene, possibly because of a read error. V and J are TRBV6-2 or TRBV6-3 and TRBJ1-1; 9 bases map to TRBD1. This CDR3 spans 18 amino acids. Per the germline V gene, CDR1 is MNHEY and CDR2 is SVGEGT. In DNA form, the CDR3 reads TGTGCCATCAGTTACCCCCGGACAGGGGACAGAGGGCGCATCCGAGCTATCTTT. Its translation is CAISYPRTGDRGRIRAIF.

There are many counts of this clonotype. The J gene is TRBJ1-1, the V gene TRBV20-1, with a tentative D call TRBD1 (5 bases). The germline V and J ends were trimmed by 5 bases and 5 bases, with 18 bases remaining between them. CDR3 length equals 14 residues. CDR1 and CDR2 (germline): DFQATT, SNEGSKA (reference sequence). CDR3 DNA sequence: TGCAGTGCTCGAGGGGAGTCCCTGAGTACTGAAGCTTTCTTT. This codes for CSARGESLSTEAFF.

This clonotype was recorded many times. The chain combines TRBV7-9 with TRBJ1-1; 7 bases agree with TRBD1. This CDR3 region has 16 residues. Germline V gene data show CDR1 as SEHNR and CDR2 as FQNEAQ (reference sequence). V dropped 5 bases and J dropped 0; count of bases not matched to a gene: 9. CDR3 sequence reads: CASSGETGTVNTEAFF. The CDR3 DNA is TGTGCCAGCAGCGGAGAGACCGGGACAGTGAACACTGAAGCTTTCTTT.